Given below is one T cell receptor (beta chain) in context. This clonotype was picked up many times. Its specific antigen is unknown. Per-base qualities were not stored, and no clone one base away is much larger. This sample was taken from a study of spatial heterogeneity in lung cancer (dated by TCRdb to 2018 to 2020). Context from the whole study: The donors were fewer than 90 patients from the lung TRACERx cohort who had early-stage, untreated non-small cell lung cancer. At surgery, both alpha and beta chains were TCR-sequenced in 200 to 250 tumor regions, fewer than 80 matched nontumor lung samples and just over 55 PBMC samples. In the raw uncorrected reads, each unique combination of TCR and UMI appeared more than ten times on average. In non-small cell lung cancer, the study quantitatively compared TCR alpha and beta repertoires across several tumor regions, matched nontumor lung, and blood. The study linked features of the TCR repertoire to counts of nonsynonymous mutations, which were determined by whole-exome sequencing of tumor tissue. Follow-up PBMC samples were sequenced whenever available, with the median time to follow-up being two to three years after resection. More beta-chain than alpha-chain transcripts were consistently detected, likely reflecting higher beta-chain transcript abundance.

To prepare the library, 5' RACE was applied. Sequenced using a NextSeq 500. To allow correction of PCR and sequencing errors, the TCR library protocol tagged every TCR cDNA molecule with a unique molecular identifier. In the source study's methods: TCR identification, UMI-based error correction and CDR3 extraction were all carried out with Decombinator tools. TCRs above a frequency of 2 per 1,000, corresponding to the top 1% of the tumor frequency distribution, were defined as expanded. Rényi diversity was computed with the R vegan package after subsampling each repertoire 100 times to 5,000 TCRs. CDR3 similarity networks were constructed using string-kernel similarity of amino acid triplets, with links drawn between CDR3s whose pairwise similarity was above 0.82. TCRdb trimmed the raw reads at Q25, called clones with MiXCR and kept productive beta chains. Rows are unified per CDR3 protein, each entry keeping the most common DNA and genes. The V and J calls come from TCRdb's annotation, not from the publication. The sample records under 30,000 distinct CDR3 sequences, 4.5% to 7.5% of which are singletons. The ten largest clones add up to 22% of the sample.

The sample's time point label, decoded: blood at routine non-recurrence follow-up after resection. TCR sequencing used whole RNA extracted from tumor and nontumor lung tissue, or from cryopreserved PBMC samples, without cell sorting. A patient was chosen for TCR sequencing only when enough RNA was available from at least two tumor regions. What the work shows at the level of the full study, not this receptor alone: Only roughly 15 patients were included in the comparisons of baseline and follow-up blood repertoires. Ubiquitous expanded tumor TCRs showed up in blood more often at tumor resection than at routine follow-up. Confirming at a functional level the hypothesis that regional TCRs recognize regional mutations was considered to require additional single-cell paired TCR alpha and beta sequencing.

The source was PBMCs, collected at follow-up. This clonotype originated in a male donor with early-stage non-small cell lung cancer.

The sequenced DNA is TGTGCCAGCAGCTTAGACTCATGGCAGGGAAGTACTGAAGCTTTCTTT. It specifies CASSLDSWQGSTEAFF. The V and J genes are TRBV11-3 and TRBJ1-1; the D gene is perhaps TRBD1, on 5 matching bases. The trim is 0 bases for V and 5 bases for J, with a gap of 16 bases between the germline ends. Including the terminal cysteine and phenylalanine, the CDR3 comprises 16 residues. Only the CDR3 portion is preserved as DNA: 48 bases, with reading frame beginning at the first base. CDR1 and CDR2, per the germline V gene, are SGHNT and YENEEA.